Below, 14 T cell receptor beta chains from the same sample are listed, as sequenced in a study of cytomegalovirus exposure and HLA in healthy donors. The data were produced by immunoSEQ multiplex PCR, yet TCRdb's version contains in-frame clones alone and is incomplete. This sample carries about 98,000 clones, roughly 95% of them seen once, and the ten largest clones take 0.85% to 0.95%. Sequencing input: PBMCs. All receptors come from a woman between 18 and 29 years old in good health and CMV-seronegative.

The chain links TRBV7-2 to TRBJ2-3; D is perhaps TRBD2 (6 bases). V was shortened by 5 bases and J by 2 bases, with 11 bases between the two germline ends. The length of the CDR3 is 14 residues. Germline CDR1 and CDR2: SGHTA and FQGNSA. In nucleotides, the CDR3 is TGTGCCAGCAGCCCACGGACTAACACAGATACGCAGTATTTT. It translates to CASSPRTNTDTQYF.

The CDR3 loop reads CASSLGDPTGNEQFF. CDR3 coding DNA: TGTGCCAGCAGCTTGGGAGATCCCACCGGCAATGAGCAGTTCTTC. The chain joins TRBV5-6 to TRBJ2-1, with no clear D. The germline V and J ends were trimmed by 0 bases and 6 bases, with 13 bases remaining between them. Germline V CDR1 and CDR2: SGHDT, YYEEEE. The CDR3 contains 15 residues.

V is TRBV27 and J is TRBJ1-2; D is unresolved. V was clipped by 0 bases and J by 1 base, with 9 bases between them. The germline V gene encodes CDR1 MNHEY and CDR2 SMNVEV (reference sequence). This CDR3 comprises 15 residues. DNA for the CDR3: TGTGCCAGCAGTTTATCGTTCAGTCATAACTATGGCTACACCTTC. It yields the protein CASSLSFSHNYGYTF.

This chain connects TRBV28 to TRBJ2-7, with 14 bases fitting TRBD2. The CDR3 is 16 residues long. The V segment lost 1 base and the J segment 2 bases; nucleotides outside the gene matches: 1. Germline lookup yields CDR1 MDHEN and CDR2 SYDVKM. This CDR3 reads CASSLLGLAGAYEQYF. For the CDR3, the DNA is TGTGCCAGCAGTTTATTGGGACTAGCGGGGGCCTACGAGCAGTACTTC.

The chain carries TRBV29-1 and TRBJ1-1; D may be TRBD1 (6 bases). The CDR3 sequence is 13 residues long. Germline CDR1 SQVTM, CDR2 ANQGSEA. V lost 4 bases and J lost 6, with 15 bases in between. CDR3: CSVAPGASPEAFF. As DNA, the CDR3 is TGCAGCGTTGCCCCAGGGGCCTCCCCTGAAGCTTTCTTT. The full variable domain, in which reference TRBV29-1 and TRBJ1-1 provide the parts outside the CDR3, is SAVISQKPSRDICQRGTSLTIQCQVDSQVTMMFWYRQQPGQSLTLIATANQGSEATYESGFVIDKFPISRPNLTFSTLTVSNMSPEDSSIYLCSVAPGASPEAFFGQGTRLTVV.

The J gene is TRBJ2-7, the V gene TRBV29-1, with D hard to call. Germline V gene data show CDR1 as SQVTM and CDR2 as ANQGSEA. V lost 3 bases, J lost 3 bases, and 12 bases lay in between. This CDR3 has 13 residues. The CDR3 spells CSVEETDDYEQYF. In nucleotides, the CDR3 is TGCAGCGTTGAGGAGACCGATGACTACGAGCAGTACTTC.

The rearrangement links TRBV5-6 to TRBJ2-7; 10 bases match TRBD1. Germline V gene lookup returns CDR1 SGHDT and CDR2 YYEEEE. This CDR3 is built from 14 residues. V was clipped by 4 bases and J by 6 bases; unmatched bases: 7. CDR3 in DNA: TGTGCCAGCAGCCAGGGACAGGGGTGGAGCGAGCAGTACTTC. Translation gives CASSQGQGWSEQYF.

The rearrangement joins TRBV9 to TRBJ1-1; TRBD1 agrees at 8 bases. V shed 3 bases and J 3 bases; nucleotides not matched to a gene: 7. The CDR3 consists of 15 residues. Looked up from germline, CDR1 is SGDLS and CDR2 is YYNGEE. The CDR3 here is CASSATDREYTEAFF. The CDR3 DNA is TGTGCCAGCAGCGCGACGGACAGGGAGTACACTGAAGCTTTCTTT.

This clone was detected only once. The gene calls are TRBV5-8 and TRBJ2-1, with a possible D match to TRBD1 (5 bases). Trimming removed 1 base from V and 6 bases from J, with 8 bases in between. The CDR3 spans 13 residues. CDR1 and CDR2 (germline): SGHTS, YDEGEE. The CDR3 DNA is TGTGCCAGCAGCTTGTTAGGGGTCAATGAGCAGTTCTTC. Protein: CASSLLGVNEQFF.

The chain joins TRBV5-1 to TRBJ1-1; D uncertain. Trimming took 4 bases from V and 0 from J, leaving 7 bases between them. The CDR3 loop spans 13 amino acids. Germline values: CDR1 SGHRS, CDR2 YFSETQ. The CDR3 DNA reads TGCGCCAGCAGCCTCGGAGTGAACACTGAAGCTTTCTTT. It encodes CASSLGVNTEAFF.

V usage is TRBV13 and J usage is TRBJ2-7; perhaps TRBD1 as D (6 bases). Germline values: CDR1 PRHDT, CDR2 FYEKMQ (reference sequence). This CDR3 is 14 amino acids long. Trimming shortened V by 7 bases and J by 2 bases, and 15 bases separated the two germline ends. In nucleotides, the CDR3 is TGTGCCAGCACCACAAGGACAGAAGCCTACGAGCAGTACTTC. It encodes CASTTRTEAYEQYF.

This sequence joins TRBV6-6 and TRBJ1-5; D not resolved. The V gene lost 7 bases and the J gene lost 5 bases, with 3 bases spanning the gap. Germline assignment: CDR1 MNHNY and CDR2 SVGAGI (reference sequence). The CDR3 runs 10 residues. The CDR3 nucleotides read TGTGCCAGCACTCATCAGCCCCAGCATTTT. This translates into CASTHQPQHF.

V gene TRBV5-1 combines with J gene TRBJ2-5; TRBD2 matches at 7 bases. With 4 bases clipped from V and 5 bases from J, the junction kept 5 bases outside the gene matches. Germline assignment: CDR1 SGHRS and CDR2 YFSETQ. The CDR3 loop spans 13 amino acids. CDR3 nucleotide sequence: TGCGCCAGCAGCGGCGGGAGCAGGGAGACCCAGTACTTC. It encodes CASSGGSRETQYF.

The chain recombines TRBV4-3 with TRBJ2-3; 9 bases line up with TRBD2. CDR1 is LGHNA and CDR2 is YSLEER in the germline V gene. The junction had 4 bases not matched to a gene; V was cut back by 3 bases and J by 6 bases. CDR3 length: 14 residues. CDR3 sequence: CASSQGGTSDTQYF. The CDR3, as DNA: TGCGCCAGCAGCCAGGGTGGGACTAGCGATACGCAGTATTTT.